The rows below give T cell receptor beta chains drawn from one sample of a study of PD-1 blockade in classical Hodgkin lymphoma. Clones were read by immunoSEQ multiplex PCR, and TCRdb kept only the in-frame ones, dropping some. This sample has under 25,000 clones, with about 72% found just once. Sequencing was performed on CD4+ T cells from blood, taken before the fourth cycle of nivolumab. These receptors were collected from a human donor with classical Hodgkin lymphoma. Each CDR3 is given with its conserved first and last residue. Each record gives: clone size, D gene, V gene, J gene, CDR3 DNA, CDR3 protein. D genes are given only for firm matches. Clone size is stated in some rows and not others, as once, few, many or a class when expanded.

.	.	TRBV18	TRBJ1-1	TGTGCCAGCTCACAGGTCGAGAAGGGGGAAGCTTTCTTT	CASSQVEKGEAFF
.	.	TRBV2	TRBJ1-5	TGTGCCAGCAGTGATTTGGGGGCGGACAATCAGCCCCAGCATTTT	CASSDLGADNQPQHF
.	.	TRBV28	TRBJ1-2	TGTGCCAGCAGTTTCACCCCGGGGCGGGCAGCTAACTATGGCTACACCTTC	CASSFTPGRAANYGYTF
.	.	TRBV28	TRBJ2-7	TGTGCCAGCATGGAGGGGGCCGCCTACGAGCAGTACTTC	CASMEGAAYEQYF
.	.	TRBV15	TRBJ2-2	TGTGCCACCAGCACTGGGGGAATTCAGGGCGCCGGGGAGCTGTTTTTT	CATSTGGIQGAGELFF
.	.	TRBV5-6	TRBJ1-3	TGTGCCAGCAGCCAACAGGGCTCTGGAAACACCATATATTTT	CASSQQGSGNTIYF
.	.	TRBV6-1	TRBJ2-7	TGTGCCAGCAGATCACGACCAGACGAGCAGTACTTC	CASRSRPDEQYF
.	TRBD2	TRBV5-4	TRBJ2-1	TGTGCCAGCAGCTTGTCCGTCGGGGGGGCGAATGAGCAGTTCTTC	CASSLSVGGANEQFF
.	.	TRBV9	TRBJ1-1	TGTGCCAGCAGCCCCAGAAGGGGGGAGGGGGCTGAAGCTTTCTTT	CASSPRRGEGAEAFF
.	.	TRBV6-5	TRBJ2-7	TGTGCCAGCTCTTTGCGAGCTCGCGAGCAGTACTTC	CASSLRAREQYF
.	.	TRBV5-1	TRBJ2-2	TGCGCCAGCAGCTCTGAAACAGGGCTAACGAACACCGGGGAGCTGTTTTTT	CASSSETGLTNTGELFF
once	TRBD2	TRBV5-6	TRBJ2-1	TGTGCCAGCAGCTCGGGAGCGGGGGTCCACTACAATGAGCAGTTCTTC	CASSSGAGVHYNEQFF
.	.	TRBV12-5	TRBJ1-5	TGTGCCCCGACTCGGGCAGGGGTTGTACGGCCCCAGCATTTT	CAPTRAGVVRPQHF
few	TRBD1	TRBV2	TRBJ1-5	TGTGCCAGCAGCGCCACAGGGGGGAGCAATCAGCCCCAGCATTTT	CASSATGGSNQPQHF
.	TRBD1	TRBV11-3	TRBJ2-3	TGTGCCAGCAGCATAAGACAGGGGGCAGATACGCAGTATTTT	CASSIRQGADTQYF
once	TRBD1	TRBV14	TRBJ1-1	TGTGCCAGCAGCCAAGATTCCTTGCGGACAGGGGGGAATGAAGCTTTCTTT	CASSQDSLRTGGNEAFF
.	.	TRBV30	TRBJ1-1	TGTGCCTGGAGCAGACAGCACACTGAAGCTTTCTTT	CAWSRQHTEAFF